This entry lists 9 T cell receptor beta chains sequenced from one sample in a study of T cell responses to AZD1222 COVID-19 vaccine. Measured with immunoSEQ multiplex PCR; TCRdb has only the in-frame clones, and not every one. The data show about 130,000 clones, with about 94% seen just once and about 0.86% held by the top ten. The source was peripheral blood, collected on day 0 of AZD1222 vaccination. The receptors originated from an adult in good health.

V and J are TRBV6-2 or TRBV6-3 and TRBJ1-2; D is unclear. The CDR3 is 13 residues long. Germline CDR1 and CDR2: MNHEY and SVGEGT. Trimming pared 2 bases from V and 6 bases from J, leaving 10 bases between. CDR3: CASSYEASDGYTF. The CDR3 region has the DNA TGTGCCAGCAGTTACGAGGCGTCTGATGGCTACACCTTC.

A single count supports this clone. CDR3 residues: CASSYEGRPFEAFF. The CDR3 DNA reads TGTGCCAGCAGTTACGAGGGTAGACCCTTCGAAGCTTTCTTT. The J gene is TRBJ1-1, the V gene TRBV6-2 or TRBV6-3; D ambiguous. Trimming shortened V by 2 bases and J by 8 bases, and 15 bases separated the two germline ends. Germline V gene data show CDR1 as MNHEY and CDR2 as SVGEGT. The CDR3 length is 14 residues.

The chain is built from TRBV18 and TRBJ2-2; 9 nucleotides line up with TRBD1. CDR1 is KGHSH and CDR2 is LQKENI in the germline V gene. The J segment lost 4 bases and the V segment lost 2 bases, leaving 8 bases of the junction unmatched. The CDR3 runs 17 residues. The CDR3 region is CASSPRDRGMATGELFF. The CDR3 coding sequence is TGTGCCAGCTCACCAAGAGACAGGGGGATGGCCACCGGGGAGCTGTTTTTT. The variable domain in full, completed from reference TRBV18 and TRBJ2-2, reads NAGVMQNPRHLVRRRGQEARLRCSPMKGHSHVYWYRQLPEEGLKFMVYLQKENIIDESGMPKERFSAEFPKEGPSILRIQQVVRGDSAAYFCASSPRDRGMATGELFFGEGSRLTVL.

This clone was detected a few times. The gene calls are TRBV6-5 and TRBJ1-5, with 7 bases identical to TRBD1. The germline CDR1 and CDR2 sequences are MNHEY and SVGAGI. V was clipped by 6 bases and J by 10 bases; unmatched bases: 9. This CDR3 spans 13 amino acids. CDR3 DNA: TGTGCCAGCAGACCGGGACAGTTGAGTCCCCAGCATTTT. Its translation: CASRPGQLSPQHF.

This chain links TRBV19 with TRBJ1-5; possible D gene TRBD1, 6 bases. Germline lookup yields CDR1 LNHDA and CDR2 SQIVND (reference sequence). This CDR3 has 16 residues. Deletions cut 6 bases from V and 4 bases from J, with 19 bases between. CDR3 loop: CASSRPLDSFNQPQHF. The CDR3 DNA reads TGTGCCAGTAGCCGACCCTTGGACAGCTTTAATCAGCCCCAGCATTTT.

The CDR3 protein is CASSRKGEGELFF. CDR3 nucleotides: TGTGCCAGCAGCCGAAAAGGAGAAGGGGAGCTGTTTTTT. The chain carries TRBV3-1 (or the pseudogene TRBV3-2) and TRBJ2-2, with D unclear. The CDR3 totals 13 residues. Trimming shortened V by 4 bases and J by 8 bases, and 11 bases separated the two germline ends. Germline lookup yields CDR1 LGHDT and CDR2 YNNKEL (reference sequence).

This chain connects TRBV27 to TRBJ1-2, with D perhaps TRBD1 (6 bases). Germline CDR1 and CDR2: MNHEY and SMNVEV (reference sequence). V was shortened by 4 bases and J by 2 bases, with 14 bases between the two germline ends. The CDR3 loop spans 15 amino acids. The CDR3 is CASSSLWTANYGYTF. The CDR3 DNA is TGTGCCAGCAGTTCACTATGGACAGCCAACTATGGCTACACCTTC.

CDR3 DNA: TGTGCCAGTACAGCGACGGGCGGCATGAACACTGAAGCTTTCTTT. It is translated as CASTATGGMNTEAFF. The chain combines TRBV19 with TRBJ1-1; no clear D gene. V was cut by 7 bases and J by 0 bases, with 15 bases left in between. The length of the CDR3 is 15 residues. Germline CDR1 is LNHDA and CDR2 is SQIVND (reference sequence).

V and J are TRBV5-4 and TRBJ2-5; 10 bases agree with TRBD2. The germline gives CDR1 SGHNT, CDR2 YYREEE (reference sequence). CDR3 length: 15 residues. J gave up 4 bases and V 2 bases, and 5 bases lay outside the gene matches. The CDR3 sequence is CASSLSPSGGETQYF. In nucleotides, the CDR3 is TGTGCCAGCAGCTTATCCCCTAGCGGGGGAGAGACCCAGTACTTC.